This passage covers 17 T cell receptor beta chains from one sample sequenced in a study of blood T cell repertoires in COVID-19. TCRdb's table, derived via immunoSEQ multiplex PCR, lists solely in-frame clones and lacks some. This repertoire shows 250,000 to 300,000 clones, 80% to 90% found once; its top ten account for approximately 4.2%. The specimen was peripheral blood. These TCRs come from a man in his forties or fifties with acute or convalescent COVID-19.

This clone turned up a few times. The chain carries TRBV24-1 and TRBJ2-1, with 16 bases lining up with TRBD2. V was clipped by 9 bases and J by 5 bases; unmatched bases: 6. There are 16 residues in the CDR3. Germline assignment: CDR1 KGHDR and CDR2 SFDVKD. The CDR3 DNA is TGTGCCACCGCGGGACTAGCGGGGGGGCGGGACAATGAGCAGTTCTTC. Translation: CATAGLAGGRDNEQFF.

This chain links TRBV12-3 or TRBV12-4 with TRBJ1-1; the match to TRBD1 covers 7 bases. This CDR3 is 13 amino acids long. After removal of 5 bases from V and 2 bases from J, the junction contained 2 bases not matched to a gene. The CDR3 sequence is CASSGQANTEAFF. CDR3 coding DNA: TGTGCCAGCAGTGGACAGGCTAACACTGAAGCTTTCTTT.

This chain links TRBV7-2 with TRBJ2-7; TRBD1 is a possible D gene (5 bases). Germline CDR1 is SGHTA and CDR2 is FQGNSA. The CDR3 runs to 14 residues. Trimming stripped 2 bases from V and 3 bases from J, with 11 bases between. In nucleotides, the CDR3 is TGTGCCAGCAGCTTAATCGTACAGGTCTACGAGCAGTACTTC. It is translated as CASSLIVQVYEQYF.

This clone was seen just once. The same CDR3 can be traced to other DNA sequences in this sample. The chain is built from TRBV9 and TRBJ1-2; the D gene is possibly TRBD1 (5 bases). The germline gives CDR1 SGDLS, CDR2 YYNGEE. CDR3 length: 14 amino acids. The V gene lost 0 bases and the J gene lost 2 bases, with 8 bases spanning the gap. CDR3: CASSVDRGNYGYTF. DNA of the CDR3: TGTGCCAGCAGCGTAGATAGGGGCAACTATGGCTACACCTTC.

The chain has TRBV19 and TRBJ2-5; TRBD2 aligns across 8 bases. J gave up 1 base and V 9 bases, and 7 bases lay outside the gene matches. This CDR3 has 14 residues. CDR1 is LNHDA and CDR2 is SQIVND in the germline V gene (reference sequence). CDR3: CASSGGHLQETQYF. CDR3 DNA: TGTGCCAGCTCGGGGGGGCACCTCCAAGAGACCCAGTACTTC.

The chain couples TRBV2 to TRBJ1-1, with D uncertain. The CDR3 runs 14 residues. Germline V gene lookup returns CDR1 SNHLY and CDR2 FYNNEI. Trimming stripped 4 bases from V and 1 base from J, with 10 bases between. Here the CDR3 reads CASSGAGKNTEAFF. The CDR3 DNA is TGTGCCAGCAGTGGGGCCGGGAAGAACACTGAAGCTTTCTTT.

The chain carries TRBV5-4 and TRBJ2-2, with unresolved D. Germline CDR1 reads SGHNT; CDR2 reads YYREEE (reference sequence). Trimming took off 0 bases at V and 3 bases at J, with 6 bases between the two ends. The CDR3 has 14 amino acids. The DNA for the CDR3 is TGTGCCAGCAGCTTGGCTCGCGACACCGGGGAGCTGTTTTTT. Its protein product is CASSLARDTGELFF.

The rearrangement joins TRBV11-1 to TRBJ1-2; TRBD1 might be the D (6 bases). The germline CDR1 and CDR2 sequences are SGHAT and FQDESV (reference sequence). The V and J ends lost 5 bases and 4 bases respectively, with 14 bases between them. The CDR3 totals 14 residues. The CDR3 spells CASSPLTGPYGYTF. The CDR3 nucleotides are TGTGCCAGCAGCCCACTTACAGGGCCCTATGGCTACACCTTC.

The V call is TRBV10-2, the J call TRBJ1-1; D is unclear. This CDR3 spans 14 amino acids. Trimming pared 3 bases from V and 4 bases from J, leaving 12 bases between. CDR1 is WSHSY and CDR2 is SAAADI in the germline V gene. DNA for the CDR3: TGCGCCAGCAGTGAATCACAATCGGGCACTGAAGCTTTCTTT. The encoded protein is CASSESQSGTEAFF.

This chain uses TRBV3-1 (or the pseudogene TRBV3-2) with TRBJ2-1; the D gene is possibly TRBD1 (5 bases). Germline V lookup: CDR1 LGHDT, CDR2 YNNKEL (reference sequence). The CDR3 runs 15 residues. Trimming pared 4 bases from V and 0 bases from J, leaving 10 bases between. The CDR3 is CASSPWTRSYNEQFF. The CDR3, as DNA: TGTGCCAGCAGCCCGTGGACACGCTCCTACAATGAGCAGTTCTTC.

The rearrangement joins TRBV10-3 to TRBJ1-1; D perhaps matches TRBD1 (6 bases). Per germline, CDR1 ENHRY and CDR2 SYGVKD. The CDR3 runs 15 residues. Trimming pared 1 base from V and 1 base from J, leaving 10 bases between. CDR3 protein: CAISELDRKNTEAFF. The CDR3 region has the DNA TGTGCCATCAGTGAGTTGGACAGAAAGAACACTGAAGCTTTCTTT.

The V and J genes are TRBV5-1 and TRBJ2-2, with D possibly matching TRBD1 (6 bases). The CDR3 spans 15 residues. Germline V gene data show CDR1 as SGHRS and CDR2 as YFSETQ. V gave up 0 bases and J gave up 4 bases, with 10 bases separating them. The CDR3 sequence: CASSLVQGSTGELFF. Here the CDR3 DNA reads TGCGCCAGCAGCTTGGTACAGGGTAGCACCGGGGAGCTGTTTTTT.

This clone was seen just once. The V call is TRBV30, the J call TRBJ1-4; maybe TRBD1 (6 bases). This CDR3 comprises 13 residues. In germline, CDR1 is GTSNPN, CDR2 SVGIG (reference sequence). Trimming cost V 8 bases and J 3 bases, with 13 bases left between them. CDR3 sequence reads: CASLRGPNEKLFF. CDR3 bases: TGTGCCAGTCTCAGGGGTCCTAATGAAAAACTGTTTTTT.

This clone was seen a few times. The rearrangement joins TRBV27 to TRBJ2-7; 8 nucleotides align to TRBD1. The CDR3 has 14 residues. V was pared by 4 bases and J by 1 base, with 3 bases of the junction left unmatched. Germline CDR1 MNHEY, CDR2 SMNVEV (reference sequence). DNA for the CDR3: TGTGCCAGCAGTTACGGGACAGGTTCCTACGAGCAGTACTTC. It translates to CASSYGTGSYEQYF.

This chain joins TRBV10-3 and TRBJ1-1; 9 nucleotides align to TRBD1. The CDR3 is made up of 16 amino acids. Germline CDR1 and CDR2: ENHRY and SYGVKD. The junction had 6 bases not matched to a gene; V was cut back by 4 bases and J by 0 bases. The CDR3 DNA follows: TGTGCCATCAGTGTCCGACAGGGGGGGGTGAACACTGAAGCTTTCTTT. Amino acid sequence: CAISVRQGGVNTEAFF.

The chain combines TRBV19 with TRBJ1-6, with TRBD1 identical over 7 bases. V shed 3 bases, J shed 9 bases, and the junction held 8 bases outside the gene matches. Germline values: CDR1 LNHDA, CDR2 SQIVND (reference sequence). This CDR3 is built from 15 residues. The CDR3 spells CASSMIDRAGSPLHF. DNA for the CDR3: TGTGCCAGTAGTATGATTGACAGGGCCGGTTCACCCCTCCACTTT. Combining the CDR3 with reference TRBV19 and TRBJ1-6 gives the whole variable domain DGGITQSPKYLFRKEGQNVTLSCEQNLNHDAMYWYRQDPGQGLRLIYYSQIVNDFQKGDIAEGYSVSREKKESFPLTVTSAQKNPTAFYLCASSMIDRAGSPLHFGNGTRLTVT.

The count of this clone is one. The J gene is TRBJ1-2, the V gene TRBV6-5; 12 bases agree with TRBD1. The junction had 5 bases not matched to a gene; V was cut back by 4 bases and J by 5 bases. There are 15 residues in the CDR3. The germline CDR1 and CDR2 sequences are MNHEY and SVGAGI. The CDR3: CASSSPGQGAYGYTF. The DNA for the CDR3 is TGTGCCAGCAGTTCACCGGGACAGGGGGCGTATGGCTACACCTTC.